The 14 T cell receptor beta chains reported below all come from one sample, sequenced in a study of T cell changes during pregnancy in multiple sclerosis. Data came from immunoSEQ multiplex PCR; TCRdb stores just in-frame clones and leaves some out. The repertoire consists of tens of thousands of clones, with 88% occurring once and the leading ten covering 0.95% to 1.5%. Sequenced here: CD4+ T cells from peripheral blood mononuclear cells, sampled in the second trimester of pregnancy. These receptors came from a female donor with multiple sclerosis, enrolled in a pregnancy study.

The chain links TRBV30 to TRBJ1-1; 7 bases agree with TRBD1. Germline CDR1 and CDR2: GTSNPN and SVGIG (reference sequence). The length of the CDR3 is 13 residues. J gave up 6 bases and V 2 bases, and 6 bases lay outside the gene matches. CDR3: CAWSPDRVAEAFF. Written as DNA, the CDR3 is TGTGCCTGGAGTCCCGACAGGGTCGCTGAAGCTTTCTTT.

The rearrangement links TRBV9 to TRBJ1-4, with a tentative D call TRBD1 (5 bases). Germline-derived CDR1 and CDR2 are SGDLS and YYNGEE. V dropped 3 bases and J dropped 8 bases, with 17 bases sitting between them. CDR3 length: 15 residues. As DNA, the CDR3 is TGTGCCAGCAGCGCTGTGGAGGGGATGGGGGAAAAACTGTTTTTT. Amino acid sequence: CASSAVEGMGEKLFF.

This sequence joins TRBV4-1 and TRBJ1-3; the D is unclear. V was pared by 0 bases and J by 4 bases, with 19 bases between. Germline CDR1 and CDR2: MGHRA and YSYEKL. CDR3 size: 18 residues. The DNA for the CDR3 is TGCGCCAGCAGCCAAGAGAAGACGGGATCGTGGGGAGGAAACACCATATATTTT. Translation: CASSQEKTGSWGGNTIYF.

The rearrangement joins TRBV15 to TRBJ1-1; D call uncertain. Deletions cut 0 bases from V and 9 bases from J, with 26 bases between. The CDR3 spans 18 residues. Germline V gene lookup returns CDR1 LNHNV and CDR2 YYDKDF (reference sequence). The CDR3 region has the DNA TGTGCCACCAGCAGAGATCGGAACCCGGGAGGCTCTACACTCAAAGCTTTCTTT. Translation: CATSRDRNPGGSTLKAFF.

The chain has TRBV19 and TRBJ1-1, with 8 bases aligning to TRBD1. Losses at the gene ends were 4 bases for V and 4 bases for J; bases not matched to a gene: 2. The germline gives CDR1 LNHDA, CDR2 SQIVND (reference sequence). The CDR3 totals 13 residues. This chain's CDR3 is CASSNTGGTEAFF. The CDR3 region has the DNA TGTGCCAGTAGTAATACAGGGGGCACTGAAGCTTTCTTT.

The V gene is TRBV5-4, the J gene TRBJ2-7, with 7 positions matching TRBD2. CDR3 length equals 14 residues. The trim removed 3 bases at V and 2 bases at J, leaving 5 bases unmatched. CDR1 is SGHNT and CDR2 is YYREEE in the germline V gene (reference sequence). CDR3 sequence: CASSSTSVAYEQYF. CDR3 DNA sequence: TGTGCCAGCAGCTCAACTAGCGTTGCCTACGAGCAGTACTTC.

This clone has just one count. The rearrangement joins TRBV5-6 to TRBJ2-3; weak D call: TRBD1 (6 bases). Trimming left V 4 bases short and J 2 bases short, with 14 bases between. CDR1 is SGHDT, CDR2 YYEEEE, per germline. The CDR3 has 15 amino acids. The DNA of the CDR3 is TGTGCCAGCAGCAGACAGGTGGAATTCACAGATACGCAGTATTTT. This translates into CASSRQVEFTDTQYF.

The count of this clone is one. The junction differs from germline at one of its ends, possibly a read error. The rearrangement joins TRBV7-7 to TRBJ2-1; 10 bases match TRBD2. Germline V lookup: CDR1 SSHAT, CDR2 FNYEAQ (reference sequence). The CDR3 is made up of 15 amino acids. The CDR3 DNA is TGTGCTAGCAGCTTAGCAGCGGGAGGGGGCAATGAGCAGTTCTTC. It is translated as CASSLAAGGGNEQFF.

The genes are TRBV2 and TRBJ1-3, with D possibly matching TRBD1 (6 bases). CDR1 and CDR2 from the germline V gene are SNHLY and FYNNEI. The CDR3 sequence is 15 residues long. Deletions cut 8 bases from V and 2 bases from J, with 16 bases between. CDR3 DNA sequence: TGTGCCAGCGTAACTACAGGGCTACCTGGAAACACCATATATTTT. Its protein product is CASVTTGLPGNTIYF.

This chain connects TRBV7-9 to TRBJ2-7; 9 bases line up with TRBD2. In germline, CDR1 is SEHNR, CDR2 FQNEAQ (reference sequence). V lost 5 bases to trimming and J lost 8 bases; unmatched junction nucleotides: 16. This CDR3 contains 16 residues. The DNA of the CDR3 is TGTGCCAGCAGCCCTACAGTGGGCGAGCGGGGGGACAAGCAGTACTTC. Its protein product is CASSPTVGERGDKQYF. Based on the CDR3 plus reference TRBV7-9 and TRBJ2-7, the full variable domain is DTGVSQNPRHKITKRGQNVTFRCDPISEHNRLYWYRQTLGQGPEFLTYFQNEAQLEKSRLLSDRFSAERPKGSFSTLEIQRTEQGDSAMYLCASSPTVGERGDKQYFGPGTRLTVT.

V gene TRBV5-4 combines with J gene TRBJ2-5; TRBD2 matches 15 bases. The CDR3 is made up of 16 amino acids. Germline CDR1 and CDR2: SGHNT and YYREEE (reference sequence). V trimming: 3 bases; J trimming: 5 bases; junction bases outside the gene matches: 5. CDR3 DNA: TGTGCCAGCAGCTCGGGACTAGCGGGAGGCGGGGAGACCCAGTACTTC. Its protein is CASSSGLAGGGETQYF.

This chain links TRBV7-9 with TRBJ2-5, with 7 nucleotides matching TRBD2. CDR1 is SEHNR, CDR2 FQNEAQ, per germline (reference sequence). The trim removed 5 bases at V and 4 bases at J, leaving 7 bases unmatched. There are 14 residues in the CDR3. CDR3 nucleotide sequence: TGTGCCAGCAGCCCTTGGGAGGGCCCAGAGACCCAGTACTTC. Residues: CASSPWEGPETQYF.

This chain connects TRBV7-2 to TRBJ1-4; no clear D gene. V gave up 3 bases and J gave up 7 bases, with 9 bases separating them. The germline gives CDR1 SGHTA, CDR2 FQGNSA. The CDR3 loop spans 13 amino acids. For the CDR3, the DNA is TGTGCCAGCAGCTTTCCGGGTGGTGAAAAACTGTTTTTT. The encoded protein is CASSFPGGEKLFF.

The CDR3 DNA reads as TGTGCCAGCAGCCACAGGAGGGACAATGAGCAGTTCTTC. Encoded protein: CASSHRRDNEQFF. The chain is built from TRBV11-3 and TRBJ2-1; tentative D call: TRBD2 (6 bases). CDR1 and CDR2 from the germline V gene are SGHNT and YENEEA. The V and J ends lost 5 bases and 5 bases respectively, with 10 bases between them. The CDR3 spans 13 residues.